This T cell receptor (beta chain) came from a study of OX40 agonist ivuxolimab in advanced cancers. Trimming at V came to 5 bases and at J to 13 bases, leaving 19 bases not matched to a gene. The CDR3 runs 17 residues. Germline CDR1 is LNHDA and CDR2 is SQIVND (reference sequence). Measured with immunoSEQ multiplex PCR; TCRdb has only the in-frame clones, and not every one. The sample holds more than 70,000 clones; roughly 88% are singletons and the top ten take about 0.3%. Study-level findings and limits: Partial responders dosed at 0.1-3.0 mg/kg displayed clonal expansion ranking among the lowest. Low levels of normalized T-cell clonal expansion also appeared in some nonresponders.

This clone appeared once. What it recognizes is unknown. With autoimmune disease history or systemic immunosuppression, patients were excluded. This receptor was obtained from an adult with an advanced solid tumor such as melanoma, head and neck, liver or kidney cancer. The chain is built from TRBV19 and TRBJ1-4; 10 bases align to TRBD1. The sample was CD4+ or CD8+ T cells sorted from blood, taken in a trial of the OX40 agonist ivuxolimab. CDR3 sequence: CASSPQNSRDRGKGLFF. The CDR3 DNA is TGTGCCAGTAGTCCGCAAAATTCCCGGGACAGGGGAAAAGGACTGTTTTTT. Complete variable domain (other parts from reference TRBV19 and TRBJ1-4): DGGITQSPKYLFRKEGQNVTLSCEQNLNHDAMYWYRQDPGQGLRLIYYSQIVNDFQKGDIAEGYSVSREKKESFPLTVTSAQKNPTAFYLCASSPQNSRDRGKGLFFGSGTQLSVL.